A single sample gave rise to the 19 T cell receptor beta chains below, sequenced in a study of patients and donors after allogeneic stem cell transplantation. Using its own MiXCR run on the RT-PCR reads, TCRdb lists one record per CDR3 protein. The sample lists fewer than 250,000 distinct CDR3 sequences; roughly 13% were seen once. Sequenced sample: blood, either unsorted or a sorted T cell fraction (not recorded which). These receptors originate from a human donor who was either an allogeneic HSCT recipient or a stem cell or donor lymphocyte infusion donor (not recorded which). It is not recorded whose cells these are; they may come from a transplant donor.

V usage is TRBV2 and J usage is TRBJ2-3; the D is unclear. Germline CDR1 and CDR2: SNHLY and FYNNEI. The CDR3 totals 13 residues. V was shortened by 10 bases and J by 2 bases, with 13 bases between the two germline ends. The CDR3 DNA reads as TGTGCCACCCCGGGCCTCCTCACAGATACGCAGTATTTT. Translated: CATPGLLTDTQYF. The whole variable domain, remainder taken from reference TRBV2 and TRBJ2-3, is EPEVTQTPSHQVTQMGQEVILRCVPISNHLYFYWYRQILGQKVEFLVSFYNNEISEKSEIFDDQFSVERPDGSNFTLKIRSTKLEDSAMYFCATPGLLTDTQYFGPGTRLTVL.

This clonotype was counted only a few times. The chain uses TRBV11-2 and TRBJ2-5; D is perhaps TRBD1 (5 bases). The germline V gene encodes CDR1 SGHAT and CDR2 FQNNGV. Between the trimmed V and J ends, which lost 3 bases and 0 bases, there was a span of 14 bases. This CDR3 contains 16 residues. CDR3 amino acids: CASSLQARGHQETQYF. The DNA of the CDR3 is TGTGCCAGCAGCTTGCAAGCTAGGGGCCACCAAGAGACCCAGTACTTC.

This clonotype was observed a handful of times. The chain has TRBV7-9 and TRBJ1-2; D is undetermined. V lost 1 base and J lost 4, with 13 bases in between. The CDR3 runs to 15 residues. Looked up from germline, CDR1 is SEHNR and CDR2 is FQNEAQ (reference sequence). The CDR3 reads CASSLVMGSGYGYTF. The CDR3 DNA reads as TGTGCCAGCAGCTTAGTCATGGGGAGCGGCTATGGCTACACCTTC.

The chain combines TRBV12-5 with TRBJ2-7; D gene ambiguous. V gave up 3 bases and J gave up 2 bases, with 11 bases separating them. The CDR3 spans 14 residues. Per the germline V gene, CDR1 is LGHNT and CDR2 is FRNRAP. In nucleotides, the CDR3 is TGTGCTAGTGGTTTTTACATCTATCCCTACGAGCAGTACTTC. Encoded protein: CASGFYIYPYEQYF. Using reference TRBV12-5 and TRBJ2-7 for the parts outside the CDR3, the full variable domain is DARVTQTPRHKVTEMGQEVTMRCQPILGHNTVFWYRQTMMQGLELLAYFRNRAPLDDSGMPKDRFSAEMPDATLATLKIQPSEPRDSAVYFCASGFYIYPYEQYFGPGTRLTVT.

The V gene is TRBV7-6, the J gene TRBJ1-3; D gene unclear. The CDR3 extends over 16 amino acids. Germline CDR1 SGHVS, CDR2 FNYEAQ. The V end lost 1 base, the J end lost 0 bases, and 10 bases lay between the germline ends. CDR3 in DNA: TGTGCCAGCAGCTTAGGCCGCGGTAGCTCTGGAAACACCATATATTTT. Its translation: CASSLGRGSSGNTIYF.

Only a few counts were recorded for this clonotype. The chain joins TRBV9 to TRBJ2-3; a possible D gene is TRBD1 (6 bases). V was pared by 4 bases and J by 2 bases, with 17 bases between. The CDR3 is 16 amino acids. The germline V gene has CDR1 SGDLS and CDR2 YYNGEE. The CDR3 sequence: CASSLRTGQITDTQYF. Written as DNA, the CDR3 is TGTGCCAGCAGCCTTCGGACGGGACAAATCACAGATACGCAGTATTTT.

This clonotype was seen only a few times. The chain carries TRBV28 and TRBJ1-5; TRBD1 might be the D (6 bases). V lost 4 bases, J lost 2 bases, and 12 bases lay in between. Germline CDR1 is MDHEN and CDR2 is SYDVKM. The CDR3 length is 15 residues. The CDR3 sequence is CASSSGGLRNQPQHF. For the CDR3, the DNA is TGTGCCAGCAGTTCCGGGGGCCTTCGCAATCAGCCCCAGCATTTT.

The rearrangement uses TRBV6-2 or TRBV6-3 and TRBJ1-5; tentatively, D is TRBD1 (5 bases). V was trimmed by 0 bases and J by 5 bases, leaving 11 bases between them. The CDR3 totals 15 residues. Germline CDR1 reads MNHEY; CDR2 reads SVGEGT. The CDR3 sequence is CASSYSRGTHQPQHF. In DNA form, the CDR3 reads TGTGCCAGCAGTTACTCCCGGGGGACCCATCAGCCCCAGCATTTT.

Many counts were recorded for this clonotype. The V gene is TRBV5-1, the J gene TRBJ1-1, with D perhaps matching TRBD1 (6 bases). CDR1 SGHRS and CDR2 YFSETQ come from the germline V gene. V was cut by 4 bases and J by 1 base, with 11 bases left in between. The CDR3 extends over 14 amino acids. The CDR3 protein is CASSTAQGNTEAFF. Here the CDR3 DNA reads TGCGCCAGCAGCACGGCACAGGGGAACACTGAAGCTTTCTTT.

The CDR3 nucleotides read TGTGCCAGCAGTTGGAGGGGTAGGGTCTACGAGCAGTACTTC. This gives the protein CASSWRGRVYEQYF. The J gene is TRBJ2-7, the V gene TRBV6-5; D is possibly TRBD2 (6 bases). V lost 4 bases, J lost 3 bases, and 13 bases lay in between. Germline V gene sequence: CDR1 MNHEY, CDR2 SVGAGI. This CDR3 is 14 amino acids long.

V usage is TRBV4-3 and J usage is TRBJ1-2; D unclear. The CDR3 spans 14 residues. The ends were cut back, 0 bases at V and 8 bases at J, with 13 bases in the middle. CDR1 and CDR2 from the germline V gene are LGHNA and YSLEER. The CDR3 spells CASSQEGRSSGYTF. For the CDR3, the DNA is TGCGCCAGCAGCCAAGAGGGCAGGTCATCCGGCTACACCTTC.

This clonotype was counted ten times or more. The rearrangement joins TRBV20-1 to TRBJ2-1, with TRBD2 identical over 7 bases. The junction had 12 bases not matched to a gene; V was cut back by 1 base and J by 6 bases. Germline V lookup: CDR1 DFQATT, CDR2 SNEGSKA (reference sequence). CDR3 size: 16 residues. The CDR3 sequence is CSARVTRAGKINEQFF. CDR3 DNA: TGCAGTGCTAGAGTTACCCGAGCGGGGAAAATCAATGAGCAGTTCTTC.

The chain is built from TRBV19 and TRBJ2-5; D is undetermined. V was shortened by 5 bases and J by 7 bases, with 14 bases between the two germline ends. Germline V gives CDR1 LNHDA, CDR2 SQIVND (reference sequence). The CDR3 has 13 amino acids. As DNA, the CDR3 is TGTGCCAGTAGTCCCAGACCGACTGGGACCCAGTACTTC. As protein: CASSPRPTGTQYF.

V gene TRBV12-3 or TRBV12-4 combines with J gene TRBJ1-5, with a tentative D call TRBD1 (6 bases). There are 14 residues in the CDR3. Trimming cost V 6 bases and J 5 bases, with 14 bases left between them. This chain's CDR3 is CASSGTGSHQPQHF. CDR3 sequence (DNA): TGTGCCAGCAGCGGTACAGGGTCACATCAGCCCCAGCATTTT.

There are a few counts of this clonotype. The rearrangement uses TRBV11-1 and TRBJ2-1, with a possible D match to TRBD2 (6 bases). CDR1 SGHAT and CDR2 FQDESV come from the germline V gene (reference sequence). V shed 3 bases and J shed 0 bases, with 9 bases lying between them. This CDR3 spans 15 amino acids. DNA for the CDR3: TGTGCCAGCAGCTTTTACGGGAGCTCCTACAATGAGCAGTTCTTC. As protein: CASSFYGSSYNEQFF.

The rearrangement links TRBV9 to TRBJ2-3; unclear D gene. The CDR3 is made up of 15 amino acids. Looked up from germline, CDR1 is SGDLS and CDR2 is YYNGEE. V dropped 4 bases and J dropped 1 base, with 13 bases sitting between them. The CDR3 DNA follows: TGTGCCAGCAGCCCCGCTCCAGCCCGCACAGATACGCAGTATTTT. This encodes CASSPAPARTDTQYF.

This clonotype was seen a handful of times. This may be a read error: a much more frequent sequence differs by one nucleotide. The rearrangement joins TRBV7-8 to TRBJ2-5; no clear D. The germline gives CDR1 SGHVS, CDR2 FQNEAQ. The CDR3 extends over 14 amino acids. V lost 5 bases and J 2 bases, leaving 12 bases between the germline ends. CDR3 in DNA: TGTGCCAGCAGCCCCATGAAAATACAAGAGACCCAGTACTTC. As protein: CASSPMKIQETQYF.

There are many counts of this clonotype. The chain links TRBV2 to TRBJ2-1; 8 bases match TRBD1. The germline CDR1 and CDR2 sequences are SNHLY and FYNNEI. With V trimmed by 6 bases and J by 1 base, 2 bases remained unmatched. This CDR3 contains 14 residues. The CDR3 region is CASRDRGSYNEQFF. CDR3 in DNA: TGTGCCAGCAGAGACAGGGGTTCCTACAATGAGCAGTTCTTC.

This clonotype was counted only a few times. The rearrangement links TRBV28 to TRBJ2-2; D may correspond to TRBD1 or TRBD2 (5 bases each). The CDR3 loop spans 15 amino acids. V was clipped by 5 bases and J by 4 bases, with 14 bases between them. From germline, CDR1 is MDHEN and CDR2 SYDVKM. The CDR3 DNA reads TGTGCCAGCAGTCTAAGCGGACAAAGCACCGGGGAGCTGTTTTTT. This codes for CASSLSGQSTGELFF.